This is a list of T cell receptor beta chains from one sample in a study of T cell responses to AZD1222 COVID-19 vaccine. Measured with immunoSEQ multiplex PCR; TCRdb has only the in-frame clones, and not every one. The repertoire consists of 170,000 or so clones, with around 90% occurring once and the leading ten covering about 2.8%. Sequences were derived from peripheral blood, sampled on day 0 of AZD1222 vaccination. These TCRs come from an adult in good health. Each CDR3 is given without its conserved first and last residue. Fields, in order: V gene, CDR3 protein.

V: TRBV30; CDR3: AWSVPSLLYGYT
V: TRBV7-9; CDR3: ASSSRATNEKLF
V: TRBV19; CDR3: ASSIPPASTGPLTLEQF
V: TRBV10-1; CDR3: ASSGGTSGRKGYNEQF
V: TRBV5-1; CDR3: ASSRSGTSFYNEQF
V: TRBV19; CDR3: ASSISYPGPPAEQF
V: TRBV29-1; CDR3: SAALDRGNTEAF
V: TRBV7-6; CDR3: ASSSLFGTENYGYT
V: TRBV28; CDR3: ASEDRLNTEAF
V: TRBV5-1; CDR3: ASSLGSTNEKLF
V: TRBV4-1; CDR3: ASSLGGQGPYEQY
V: TRBV7-8; CDR3: ASSKAGLWNEKLF
V: TRBV12-5; CDR3: ASGLGQSLNSPLH
V: TRBV5-1; CDR3: ASSLALAGYPSEETQY
V: TRBV6-6; CDR3: ASGQDLNQPQH
V: TRBV19; CDR3: ATKPRGTNYGYT
V: TRBV28; CDR3: ASSPFHNSPLH
V: TRBV5-4; CDR3: ASSLARASGRLETQY
V: TRBV5-1; CDR3: ASSLQDPNEKLF
V: TRBV29-1; CDR3: SVVLAGGNTGELF
V: TRBV18; CDR3: ASSPPGRDYGYT
V: TRBV5-4; CDR3: ASSLMTSGTFTDTQY
V: TRBV29-1; CDR3: SVADSEQF
V: TRBV10-2; CDR3: ASSAYRNTEAF
V: TRBV6-1; CDR3: ASSEASDLLYEQY
V: TRBV11-3; CDR3: ASSLGGRARETQY
V: TRBV5-1; CDR3: ASSLPTRSSTGELF
V: TRBV24-1; CDR3: ATSAELFNEQF
V: TRBV9; CDR3: ASSVFSSGNTIY
V: TRBV14; CDR3: ASSPGGNEQY
V: TRBV5-5; CDR3: ASSPMGISNYGYT